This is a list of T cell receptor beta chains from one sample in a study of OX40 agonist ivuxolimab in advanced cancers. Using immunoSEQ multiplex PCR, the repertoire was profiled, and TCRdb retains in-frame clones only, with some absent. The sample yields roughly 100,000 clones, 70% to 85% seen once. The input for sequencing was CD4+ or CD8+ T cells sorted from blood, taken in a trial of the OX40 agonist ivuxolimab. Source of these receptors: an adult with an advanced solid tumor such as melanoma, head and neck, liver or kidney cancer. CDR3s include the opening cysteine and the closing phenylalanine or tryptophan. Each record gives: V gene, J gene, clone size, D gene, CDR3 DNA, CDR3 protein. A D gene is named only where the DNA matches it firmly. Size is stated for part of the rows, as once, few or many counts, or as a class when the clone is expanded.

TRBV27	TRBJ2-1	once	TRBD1	TGTGCCAGCAGGAAACAGGGGTCCACCTACAATGAGCAGTTCTTC	CASRKQGSTYNEQFF
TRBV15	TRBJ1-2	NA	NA	TGTGCCACCAGCAGAGATGGGGCATCTTATGGCTACACCTTC	CATSRDGASYGYTF
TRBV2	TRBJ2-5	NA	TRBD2	TGTGCCAGCTTCTGGCGGGAGGGAGGCGGGACCCAGTACTTC	CASFWREGGGTQYF
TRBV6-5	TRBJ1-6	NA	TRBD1	TGTGCCAGCAGTTACGGGACAGGGGAAAGGAATTCACCCCTCCACTTT	CASSYGTGERNSPLHF
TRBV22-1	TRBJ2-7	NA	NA	TGTCCTGGGAGCGGAAACGCCAGCGGCGAGCAGTACTTC	CPGSGNASGEQYF
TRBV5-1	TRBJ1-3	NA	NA	TGCGCCAGCAGCTTCGCGGGGAGTGGAAACACCATATATTTT	CASSFAGSGNTIYF
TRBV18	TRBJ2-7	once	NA	TGTGCCAGCTCACCGGGGACTCACTACGAGCAGTACTTC	CASSPGTHYEQYF
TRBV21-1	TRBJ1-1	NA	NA	TGTGCCAGCAGCAGTTATCGGAACACTGAAGCTTTCTTT	CASSSYRNTEAFF
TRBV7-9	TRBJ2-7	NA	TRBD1	TGTGCCAGCAGCTTAGGGGGACAGGGGGAGACCTACGAGCAGTACTTC	CASSLGGQGETYEQYF
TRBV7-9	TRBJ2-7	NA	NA	TGTGCCAGCAGCTATAGCGACAGCTCCTACGAGCAGTACTTC	CASSYSDSSYEQYF
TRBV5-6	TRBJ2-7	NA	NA	TGTGCCAGCAGCTTGGGGAATATACATGGCGAGCAGTACTTC	CASSLGNIHGEQYF
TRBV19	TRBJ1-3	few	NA	TGTGCCAGTAGTATTTCACCGAGCTCTGGAAACACCATATATTTT	CASSISPSSGNTIYF
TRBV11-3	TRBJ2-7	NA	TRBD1	TGTGCCAGCAGCTTGACAGGGGCGGAAGACGAGCAGTACTTC	CASSLTGAEDEQYF
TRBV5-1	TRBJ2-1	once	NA	TGCGCCAGCAGCCCCGAGGTTGAGCAGTTCTTC	CASSPEVEQFF
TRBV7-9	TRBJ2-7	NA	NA	TGTGCCAGCAGCCCAATACGGGAGTACGAGCAGTACTTC	CASSPIREYEQYF
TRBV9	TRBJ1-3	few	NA	TGTGCCAGCAGCTCGGGGGAGACAACGGGAAACACCATATATTTT	CASSSGETTGNTIYF
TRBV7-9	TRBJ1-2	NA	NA	TGTGCCAGCAGCCTGACCGCTAACTATGGCTACACCTTC	CASSLTANYGYTF
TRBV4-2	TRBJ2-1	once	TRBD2	TGTGCCAGCAGCCAAGATCCTATCAGGCGAGGGAGGGACTACAATGAGCAGTTCTTC	CASSQDPIRRGRDYNEQFF
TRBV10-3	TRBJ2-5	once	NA	TGTGCCATCAGTGATGCGAACACTCAAGAGACCCAGTACTTC	CAISDANTQETQYF
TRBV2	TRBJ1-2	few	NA	TGTGCCAGCAGTGGAGAGCGCTATGGCTACACCTTC	CASSGERYGYTF
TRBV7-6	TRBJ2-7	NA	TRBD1	TGTGCCAGCAGCCTGCTAGGACAGGGGAATGGCGAGCAGTACTTC	CASSLLGQGNGEQYF
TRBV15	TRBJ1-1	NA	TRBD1	TGTGCCACCAGCCGGGACAGGGGATTGAGGACTGAAGCTTTCTTT	CATSRDRGLRTEAFF
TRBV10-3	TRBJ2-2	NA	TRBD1	TGTGCCATCAGTGAGAGAGGGGGCCCAACCAGCACCGGGGAGCTGTTTTTT	CAISERGGPTSTGELFF
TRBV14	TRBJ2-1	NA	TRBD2	TGTGCCAGCAGCCAATCTAGCGGGAGACAGTTCTTC	CASSQSSGRQFF
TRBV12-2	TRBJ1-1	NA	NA	TGTGCAAGTCGCTTAGTGGGGACAGGGTGGATGGCTGAAGCTTTCTTT	CASRLVGTGWMAEAFF
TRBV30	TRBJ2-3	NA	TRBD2	TGTGCCTGGAGTGTAACAGCTGGTAGCGGGGGGCGCACAGATACGCAGTATTTT	CAWSVTAGSGGRTDTQYF
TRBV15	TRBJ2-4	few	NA	TGTGCCACCAGCGATCGGACAGAAGTCAAAAACATTCAGTACTTC	CATSDRTEVKNIQYF